This TCR beta chain was observed in a study of blood T cells in healthy people across ages. The second PCR ran roughly 7 to 12 cycles with a sample-barcoded 5' primer and J-beta primers. Tags on each cDNA molecule came from a template-switch adaptor with 12 random nucleotides. TCRdb passed the 5' RACE reads through MiXCR, listing each CDR3 protein once. The sample holds hundreds of thousands of distinct CDR3 sequences, roughly 64% seen once. The CDR3 totals 16 residues. Per germline, CDR1 SGHTA and CDR2 FQGNSA. The J segment lost 8 bases and the V segment lost 1 base, leaving 8 bases of the junction unmatched.

The chain has TRBV7-2 and TRBJ2-1; 10 bases align to TRBD2. Sequenced material: blood. The origin of this receptor is a man aged 25 to 45 in good health. The CDR3 loop reads CASSLDLAGAVYEQFF. The CDR3 nucleotides read TGTGCCAGCAGCTTAGATCTAGCGGGGGCGGTCTATGAGCAGTTCTTC. Full variable domain (missing parts from reference TRBV7-2 and TRBJ2-1): GAGVSQSPSNKVTEKGKDVELRCDPISGHTALYWYRQSLGQGLEFLIYFQGNSAPDKSGLPSDRFSAERTGGSVSTLTIQRTQQEDSAVYLCASSLDLAGAVYEQFFGPGTRLTVL.